The T cell receptor beta chain described here comes from a study of blood T cell repertoires in COVID-19. Across the whole study: Both acute and convalescent COVID-19 samples were obtained from the United States, Italy and Spain.

In the study's own analysis: Nucleated cell number was recorded as an estimate derived from reference gene primer amplification. Profiling relied on immunoSEQ multiplex PCR, and the TCRdb table lists in-frame clones only, not all of them. The V and J calls and the clone size are those of that table, but D and trimming were determined from the DNA. Altogether about 68,000 clones are present, 85% to 90% being singletons, with the ten largest covering approximately 2.7%. This CDR3 has 14 residues. V lost 3 bases, J lost 1 base, and 2 bases stayed unmatched. CDR1 and CDR2 from the germline V gene are KGHSH and LQKENI.

The sequence came from a man aged 45 to 65 with acute or convalescent COVID-19. V gene TRBV18 combines with J gene TRBJ1-1; 7 positions agree with TRBD1. Sequencing used peripheral blood. Here the CDR3 reads CASSPRQGNTEAFF. The CDR3 coding sequence is TGTGCCAGCTCACCGCGACAGGGGAACACTGAAGCTTTCTTT. The complete variable domain, with remaining parts taken from reference TRBV18 and TRBJ1-1, reads NAGVMQNPRHLVRRRGQEARLRCSPMKGHSHVYWYRQLPEEGLKFMVYLQKENIIDESGMPKERFSAEFPKEGPSILRIQQVVRGDSAAYFCASSPRQGNTEAFFGQGTRLTVV.